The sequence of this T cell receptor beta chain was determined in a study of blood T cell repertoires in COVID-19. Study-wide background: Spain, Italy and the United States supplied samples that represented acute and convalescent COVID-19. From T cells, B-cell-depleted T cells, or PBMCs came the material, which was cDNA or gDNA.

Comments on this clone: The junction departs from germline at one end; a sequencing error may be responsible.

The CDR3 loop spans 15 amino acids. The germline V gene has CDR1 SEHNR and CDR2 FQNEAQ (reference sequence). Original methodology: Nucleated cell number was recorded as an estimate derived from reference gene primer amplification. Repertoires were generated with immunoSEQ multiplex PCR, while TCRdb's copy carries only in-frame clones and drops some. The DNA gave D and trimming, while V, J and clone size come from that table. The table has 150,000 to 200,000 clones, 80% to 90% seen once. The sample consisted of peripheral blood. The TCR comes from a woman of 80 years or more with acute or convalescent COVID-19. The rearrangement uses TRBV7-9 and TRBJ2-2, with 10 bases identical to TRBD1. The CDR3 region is CASSLGQGNSGELFF. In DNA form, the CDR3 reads TGTGCCAGCAGCTTGGGACAGGGGAACTCCGGGGAGCTGTTTTTT.